This T cell receptor beta chain was obtained from a study of PD-1 blockade in classical Hodgkin lymphoma. As to time point: newly diagnosed, previously untreated cHL patient sample. Isolation of CD4+ T cells from thawed PBMCs was performed by magnetic negative selection. Profiled with immunoSEQ multiplex PCR; TCRdb holds only in-frame clones, not every one. The table has approximately 20,000 clones, around four fifths seen once; the top ten hold 1% to 1.5%. From germline, CDR1 is SGHRS and CDR2 YFSETQ. This CDR3 has 14 residues. The V end was cut by 3 bases, the J end by 0 bases, with 9 bases between.

The source material was CD4+ T cells from blood. This sequence joins TRBV5-1 and TRBJ1-1, with D perhaps matching TRBD1 (6 bases). This sequence was found in a human donor with classical Hodgkin lymphoma. The CDR3 DNA sequence: TGCGCCAGCAGCTGGGGACAAATGAACACTGAAGCTTTCTTT. Amino acid sequence: CASSWGQMNTEAFF.